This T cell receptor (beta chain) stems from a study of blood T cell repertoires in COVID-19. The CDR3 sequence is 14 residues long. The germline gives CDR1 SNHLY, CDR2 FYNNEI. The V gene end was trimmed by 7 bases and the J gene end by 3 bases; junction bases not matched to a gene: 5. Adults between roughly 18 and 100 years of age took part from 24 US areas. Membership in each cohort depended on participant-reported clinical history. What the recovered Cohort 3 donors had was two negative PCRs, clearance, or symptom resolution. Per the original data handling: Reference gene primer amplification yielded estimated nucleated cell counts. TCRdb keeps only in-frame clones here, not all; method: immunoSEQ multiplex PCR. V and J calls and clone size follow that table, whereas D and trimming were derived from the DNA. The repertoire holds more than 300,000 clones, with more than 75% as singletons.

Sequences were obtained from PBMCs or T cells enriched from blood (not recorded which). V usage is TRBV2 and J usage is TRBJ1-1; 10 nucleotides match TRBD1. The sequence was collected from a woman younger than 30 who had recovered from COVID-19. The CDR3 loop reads CASTGQGGYTEAFF. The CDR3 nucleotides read TGTGCCAGCACCGGACAGGGGGGATACACTGAAGCTTTCTTT.